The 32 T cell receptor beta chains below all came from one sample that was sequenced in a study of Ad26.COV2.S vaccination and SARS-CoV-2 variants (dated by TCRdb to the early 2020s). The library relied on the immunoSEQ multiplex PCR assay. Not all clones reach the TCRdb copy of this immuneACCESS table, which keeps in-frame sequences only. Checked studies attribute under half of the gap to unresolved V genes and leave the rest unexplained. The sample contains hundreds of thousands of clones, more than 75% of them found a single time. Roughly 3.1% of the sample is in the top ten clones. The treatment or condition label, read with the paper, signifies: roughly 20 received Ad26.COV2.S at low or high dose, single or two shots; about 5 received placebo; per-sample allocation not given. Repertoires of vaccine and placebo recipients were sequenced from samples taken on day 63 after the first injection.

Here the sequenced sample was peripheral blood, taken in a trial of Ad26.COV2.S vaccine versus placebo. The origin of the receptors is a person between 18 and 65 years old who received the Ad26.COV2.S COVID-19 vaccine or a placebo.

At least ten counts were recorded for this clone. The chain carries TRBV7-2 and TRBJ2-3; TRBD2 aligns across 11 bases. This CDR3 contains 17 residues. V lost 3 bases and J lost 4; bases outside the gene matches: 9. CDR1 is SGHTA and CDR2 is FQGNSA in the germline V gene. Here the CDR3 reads CASSFLSSGGRSDTQYF. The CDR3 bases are TGTGCCAGCAGCTTCCTTTCTAGCGGGGGGCGGTCAGATACGCAGTATTTT.

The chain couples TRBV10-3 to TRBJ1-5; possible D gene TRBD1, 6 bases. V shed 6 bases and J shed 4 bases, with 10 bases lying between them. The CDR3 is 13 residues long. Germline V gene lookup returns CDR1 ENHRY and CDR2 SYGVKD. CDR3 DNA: TGTGCCATCAGAGACAGGACTAATCAGCCCCAGCATTTT. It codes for CAIRDRTNQPQHF.

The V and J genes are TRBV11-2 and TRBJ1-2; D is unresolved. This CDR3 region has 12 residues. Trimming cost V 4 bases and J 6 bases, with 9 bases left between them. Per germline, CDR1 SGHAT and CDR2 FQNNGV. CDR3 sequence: CASSSPGDGYTF. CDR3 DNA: TGTGCCAGCAGCTCACCGGGCGATGGCTACACCTTC.

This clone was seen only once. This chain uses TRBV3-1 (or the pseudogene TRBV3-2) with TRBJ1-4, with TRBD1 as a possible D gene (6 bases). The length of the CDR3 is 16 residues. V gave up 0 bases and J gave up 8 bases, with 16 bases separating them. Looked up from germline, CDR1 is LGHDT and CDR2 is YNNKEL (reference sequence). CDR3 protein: CASSQEKTGRNEKLFF. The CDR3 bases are TGTGCCAGCAGCCAAGAAAAAACAGGGAGAAACGAAAAACTGTTTTTT.

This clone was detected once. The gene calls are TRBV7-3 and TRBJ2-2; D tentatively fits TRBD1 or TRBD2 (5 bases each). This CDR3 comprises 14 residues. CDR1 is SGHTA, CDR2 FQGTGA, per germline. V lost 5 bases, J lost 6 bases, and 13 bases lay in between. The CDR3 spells CASSPLGDPGELFF. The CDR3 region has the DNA TGTGCCAGCAGCCCACTGGGGGATCCCGGGGAGCTGTTTTTT.

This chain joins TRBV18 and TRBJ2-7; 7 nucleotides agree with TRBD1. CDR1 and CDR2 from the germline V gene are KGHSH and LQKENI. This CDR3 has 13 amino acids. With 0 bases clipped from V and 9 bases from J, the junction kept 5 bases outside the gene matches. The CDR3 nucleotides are TGTGCCAGCTCACCACCGGACAGGCGGGTGCAGTACTTC. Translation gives CASSPPDRRVQYF.

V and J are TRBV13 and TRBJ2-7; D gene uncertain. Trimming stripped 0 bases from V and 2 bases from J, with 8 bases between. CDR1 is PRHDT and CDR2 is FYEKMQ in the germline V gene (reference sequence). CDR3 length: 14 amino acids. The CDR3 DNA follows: TGTGCCAGCAGCTTAGGCCAGGCCCCCTACGAGCAGTACTTC. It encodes CASSLGQAPYEQYF. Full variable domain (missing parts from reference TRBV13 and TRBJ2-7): AAGVIQSPRHLIKEKRETATLKCYPIPRHDTVYWYQQGPGQDPQFLISFYEKMQSDKGSIPDRFSAQQFSDYHSELNMSSLELGDSALYFCASSLGQAPYEQYFGPGTRLTVT.

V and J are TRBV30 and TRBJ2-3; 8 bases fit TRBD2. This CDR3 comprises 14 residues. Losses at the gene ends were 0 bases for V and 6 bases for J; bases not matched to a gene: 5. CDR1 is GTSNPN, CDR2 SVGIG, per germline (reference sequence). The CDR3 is CAWSVIGGVDTQYF. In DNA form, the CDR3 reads TGTGCCTGGAGTGTAATCGGGGGGGTGGATACGCAGTATTTT.

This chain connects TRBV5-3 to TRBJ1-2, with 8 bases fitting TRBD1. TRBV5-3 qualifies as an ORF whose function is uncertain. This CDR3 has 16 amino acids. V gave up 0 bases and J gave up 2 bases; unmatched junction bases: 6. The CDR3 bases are TGTGCCAGAAGCTTGGCGTTAGGGACAGGAAACTATGGCTACACCTTC. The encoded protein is CARSLALGTGNYGYTF.

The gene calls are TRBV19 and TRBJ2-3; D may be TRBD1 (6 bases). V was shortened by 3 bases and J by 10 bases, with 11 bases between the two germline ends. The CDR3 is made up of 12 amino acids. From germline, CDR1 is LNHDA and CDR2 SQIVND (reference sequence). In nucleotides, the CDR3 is TGTGCCAGTAGTATTAAGAGGGGGTCGCAGTATTTT. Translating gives CASSIKRGSQYF.

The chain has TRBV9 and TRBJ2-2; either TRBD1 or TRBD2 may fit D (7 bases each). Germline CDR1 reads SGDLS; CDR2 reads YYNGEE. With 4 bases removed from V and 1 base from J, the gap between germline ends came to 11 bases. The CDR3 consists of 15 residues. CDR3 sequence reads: CASSPRGGNTGELFF. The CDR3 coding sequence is TGTGCCAGCAGCCCCAGGGGGGGGAACACCGGGGAGCTGTTTTTT. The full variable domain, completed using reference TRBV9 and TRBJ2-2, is DSGVTQTPKHLITATGQRVTLRCSPRSGDLSVYWYQQSLDQGLQFLIQYYNGEERAKGNILERFSAQQFPDLHSELNLSSLELGDSALYFCASSPRGGNTGELFFGEGSRLTVL.

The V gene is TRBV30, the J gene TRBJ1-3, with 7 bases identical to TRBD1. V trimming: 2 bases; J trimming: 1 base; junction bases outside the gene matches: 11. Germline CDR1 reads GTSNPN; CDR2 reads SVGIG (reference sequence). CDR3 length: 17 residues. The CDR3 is CAWSSRRTGVSGNTIYF. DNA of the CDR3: TGTGCCTGGAGTTCAAGGCGCACAGGGGTTTCTGGAAACACCATATATTTT. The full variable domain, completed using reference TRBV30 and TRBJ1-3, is SQTIHQWPATLVQPVGSPLSLECTVEGTSNPNLYWYRQAAGRGLQLLFYSVGIGQISSEVPQNLSASRPQDRQFILSSKKLLLSDSGFYLCAWSSRRTGVSGNTIYFGEGSWLTVV.

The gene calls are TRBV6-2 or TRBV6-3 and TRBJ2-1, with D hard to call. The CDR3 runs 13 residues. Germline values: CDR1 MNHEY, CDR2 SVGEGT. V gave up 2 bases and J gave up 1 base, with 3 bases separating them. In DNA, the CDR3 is TGTGCCAGCAGTTACGATTCCTACAATGAGCAGTTCTTC. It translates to CASSYDSYNEQFF.

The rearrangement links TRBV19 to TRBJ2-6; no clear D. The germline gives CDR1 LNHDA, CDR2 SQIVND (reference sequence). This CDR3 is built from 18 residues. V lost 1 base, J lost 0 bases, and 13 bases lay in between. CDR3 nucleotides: TGTGCCAGTAGTATAGGGTTTACAGTGAGCTCTGGGGCCAACGTCCTGACTTTC. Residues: CASSIGFTVSSGANVLTF.

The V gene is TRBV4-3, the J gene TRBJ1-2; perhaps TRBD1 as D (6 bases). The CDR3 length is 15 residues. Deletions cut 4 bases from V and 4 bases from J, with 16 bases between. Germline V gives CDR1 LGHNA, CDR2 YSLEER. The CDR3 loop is CASSRLGGGVYGYTF. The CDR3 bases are TGCGCCAGCAGCCGCCTAGGGGGAGGGGTCTATGGCTACACCTTC.

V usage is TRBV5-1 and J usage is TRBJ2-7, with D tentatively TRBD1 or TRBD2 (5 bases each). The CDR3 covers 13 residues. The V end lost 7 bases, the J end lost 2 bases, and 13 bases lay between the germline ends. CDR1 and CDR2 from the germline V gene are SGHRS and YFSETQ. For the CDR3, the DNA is TGCGCCAGCGGGGACCGTCCGGCCTACGAGCAGTACTTC. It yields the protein CASGDRPAYEQYF.

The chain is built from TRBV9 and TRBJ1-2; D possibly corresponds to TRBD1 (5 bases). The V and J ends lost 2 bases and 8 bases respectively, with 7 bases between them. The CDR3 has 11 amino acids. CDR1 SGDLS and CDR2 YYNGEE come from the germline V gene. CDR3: CASSVGGGYTF. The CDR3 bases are TGTGCCAGCAGCGTTGGGGGAGGCTACACCTTC.

The CDR3 bases are TGTGCCTGGAGTGGAAGTACAGGGGGCCACTATGGCTACACCTTC. Protein: CAWSGSTGGHYGYTF. The chain is built from TRBV30 and TRBJ1-2; the match to TRBD1 covers 9 bases. The J segment lost 3 bases and the V segment lost 1 base, leaving 6 bases of the junction unmatched. Germline V lookup: CDR1 GTSNPN, CDR2 SVGIG (reference sequence). The CDR3 is 15 amino acids.

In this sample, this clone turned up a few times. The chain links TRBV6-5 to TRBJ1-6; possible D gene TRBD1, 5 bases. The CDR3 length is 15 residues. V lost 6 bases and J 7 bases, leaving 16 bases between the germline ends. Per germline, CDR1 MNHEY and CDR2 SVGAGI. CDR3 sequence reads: CASSRDGGKNSPLHF. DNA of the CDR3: TGTGCCAGCAGCAGAGACGGGGGGAAAAATTCACCCCTCCACTTT.

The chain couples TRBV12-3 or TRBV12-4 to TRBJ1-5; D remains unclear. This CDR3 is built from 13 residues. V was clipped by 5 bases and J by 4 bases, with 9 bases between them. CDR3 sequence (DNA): TGTGCCAGCAGTCGGGATTTAAATCAGCCCCAGCATTTT. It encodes CASSRDLNQPQHF.

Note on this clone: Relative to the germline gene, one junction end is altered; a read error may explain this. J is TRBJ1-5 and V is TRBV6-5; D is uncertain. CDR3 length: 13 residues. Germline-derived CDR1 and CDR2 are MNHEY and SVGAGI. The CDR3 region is CASSDSRNQPQHF. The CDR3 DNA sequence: TGTGCCAGCAGTGACTCTCGGAATCAGCCCCAGCATTTT.

The CDR3 sequence: CAWSVDLSYEQYF. The CDR3 DNA reads TGTGCCTGGAGTGTAGACCTCTCCTACGAGCAGTACTTC. The rearrangement links TRBV30 to TRBJ2-7; the D is unclear. Germline lookup yields CDR1 GTSNPN and CDR2 SVGIG (reference sequence). The V gene lost 0 bases and the J gene lost 0 bases, with 6 bases spanning the gap. The CDR3 has 13 amino acids.

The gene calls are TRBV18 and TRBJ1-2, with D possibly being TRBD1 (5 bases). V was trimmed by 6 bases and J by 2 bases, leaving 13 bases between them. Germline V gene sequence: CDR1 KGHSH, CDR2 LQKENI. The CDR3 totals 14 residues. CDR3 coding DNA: TGTGCCAGCTCCGCACAACAGGAAAACTATGGCTACACCTTC. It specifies CASSAQQENYGYTF. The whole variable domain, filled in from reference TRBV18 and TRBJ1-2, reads NAGVMQNPRHLVRRRGQEARLRCSPMKGHSHVYWYRQLPEEGLKFMVYLQKENIIDESGMPKERFSAEFPKEGPSILRIQQVVRGDSAAYFCASSAQQENYGYTFGSGTRLTVV.

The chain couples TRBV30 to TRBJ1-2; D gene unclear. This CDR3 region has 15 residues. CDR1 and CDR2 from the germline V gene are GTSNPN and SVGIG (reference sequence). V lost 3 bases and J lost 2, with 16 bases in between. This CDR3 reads CAWSERVAANYGYTF. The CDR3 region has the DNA TGTGCCTGGAGCGAACGGGTGGCAGCGAACTATGGCTACACCTTC.

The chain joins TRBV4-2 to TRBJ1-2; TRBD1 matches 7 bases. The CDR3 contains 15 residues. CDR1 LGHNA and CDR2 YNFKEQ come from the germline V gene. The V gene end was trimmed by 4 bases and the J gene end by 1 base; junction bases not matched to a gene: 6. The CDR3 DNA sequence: TGTGCCAGCAGCCCTGGGGACAGACTTAACTATGGCTACACCTTC. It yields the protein CASSPGDRLNYGYTF.

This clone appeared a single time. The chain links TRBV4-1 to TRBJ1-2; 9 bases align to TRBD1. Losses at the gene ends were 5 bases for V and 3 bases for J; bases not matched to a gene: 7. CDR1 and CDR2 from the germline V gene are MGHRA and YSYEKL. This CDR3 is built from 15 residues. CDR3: CASSIEDRGHYGYTF. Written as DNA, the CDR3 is TGCGCCAGCAGCATAGAGGACAGGGGCCACTATGGCTACACCTTC.

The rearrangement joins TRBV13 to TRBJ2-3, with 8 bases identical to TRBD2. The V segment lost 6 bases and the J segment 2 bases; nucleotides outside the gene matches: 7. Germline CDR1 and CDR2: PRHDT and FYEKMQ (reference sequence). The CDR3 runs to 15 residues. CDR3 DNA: TGTGCCAGCAGGCGGACTAGCCAGACCACAGATACGCAGTATTTT. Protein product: CASRRTSQTTDTQYF. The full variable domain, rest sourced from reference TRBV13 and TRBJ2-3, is AAGVIQSPRHLIKEKRETATLKCYPIPRHDTVYWYQQGPGQDPQFLISFYEKMQSDKGSIPDRFSAQQFSDYHSELNMSSLELGDSALYFCASRRTSQTTDTQYFGPGTRLTVL.

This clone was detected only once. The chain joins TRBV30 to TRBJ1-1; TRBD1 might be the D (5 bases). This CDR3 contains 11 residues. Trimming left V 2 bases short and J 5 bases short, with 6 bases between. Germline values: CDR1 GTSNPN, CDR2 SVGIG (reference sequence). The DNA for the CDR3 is TGTGCCTGGAGTTGGGGGACTGAAGCTTTCTTT. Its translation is CAWSWGTEAFF.

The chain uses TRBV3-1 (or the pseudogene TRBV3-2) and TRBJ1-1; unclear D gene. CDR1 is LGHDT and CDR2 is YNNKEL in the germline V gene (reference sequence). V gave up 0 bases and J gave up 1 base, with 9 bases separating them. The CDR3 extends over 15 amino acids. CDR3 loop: CASSQDWPPNTEAFF. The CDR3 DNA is TGTGCCAGCAGCCAAGATTGGCCACCGAACACTGAAGCTTTCTTT.

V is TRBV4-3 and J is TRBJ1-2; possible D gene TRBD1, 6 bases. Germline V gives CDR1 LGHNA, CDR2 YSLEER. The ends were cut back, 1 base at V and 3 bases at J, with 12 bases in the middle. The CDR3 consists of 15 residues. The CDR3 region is CASSQGAGGYYGYTF. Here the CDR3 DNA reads TGCGCCAGCAGCCAAGGGGCCGGGGGCTACTATGGCTACACCTTC.

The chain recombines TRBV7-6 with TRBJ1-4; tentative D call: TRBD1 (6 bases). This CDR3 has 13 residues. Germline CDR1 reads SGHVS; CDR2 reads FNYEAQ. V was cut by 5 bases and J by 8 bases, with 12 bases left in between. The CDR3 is CASSPGGGEKLFF. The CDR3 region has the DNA TGTGCCAGCAGCCCCGGGGGCGGAGAAAAACTGTTTTTT.

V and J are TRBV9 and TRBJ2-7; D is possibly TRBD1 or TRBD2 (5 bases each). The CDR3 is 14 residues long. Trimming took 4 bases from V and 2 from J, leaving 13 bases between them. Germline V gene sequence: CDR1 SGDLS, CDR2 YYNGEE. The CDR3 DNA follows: TGTGCCAGCAGCCCCCAAGGGACCACCTACGAGCAGTACTTC. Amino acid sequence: CASSPQGTTYEQYF.